The 10 T cell receptor beta chains in this list originate from one sample, sequenced in a study of OX40 agonist ivuxolimab in advanced cancers. Assay used: immunoSEQ multiplex PCR; TCRdb lists only in-frame clones, some missing. The sample yields roughly 29,000 clones, approximately 90% seen once. The input for sequencing was CD4+ or CD8+ T cells sorted from blood, taken in a trial of the OX40 agonist ivuxolimab. The source of these receptors is an adult with an advanced solid tumor such as melanoma, head and neck, liver or kidney cancer.

The chain carries TRBV10-1 and TRBJ2-1; perhaps TRBD1 as D (5 bases). The CDR3 length is 16 residues. Per the germline V gene, CDR1 is WNHNN and CDR2 is SYGVQD (reference sequence). The V gene lost 0 bases and the J gene lost 7 bases, with 16 bases spanning the gap. This CDR3 reads CASSESWQGRANEQFF. In DNA form, the CDR3 reads TGCGCCAGCAGTGAGTCATGGCAGGGAAGGGCAAATGAGCAGTTCTTC.

The V call is TRBV7-9, the J call TRBJ2-1; D unclear. Germline CDR1 reads SEHNR; CDR2 reads FQNEAQ (reference sequence). The CDR3 contains 13 residues. V lost 0 bases to trimming and J lost 7 bases, with 7 bases between them. The CDR3 bases are TGTGCCAGCAGCTTAGCGCCCGGTAATGAGCAGTTCTTC. Translation gives CASSLAPGNEQFF.

The CDR3 nucleotides are TGTGCCAGCAGCTTAGTTTGGGGTTCTGGAAACACCATATATTTT. Its protein product is CASSLVWGSGNTIYF. The rearrangement links TRBV7-8 to TRBJ1-3, with D hard to call. V was clipped by 1 base and J by 1 base, with 8 bases between them. Germline V gene sequence: CDR1 SGHVS, CDR2 FQNEAQ. CDR3 length: 15 residues.

The V and J genes are TRBV13 and TRBJ1-5; the D is unclear. Trimming stripped 5 bases from V and 7 bases from J, with 9 bases between. CDR1 is PRHDT and CDR2 is FYEKMQ in the germline V gene (reference sequence). This CDR3 has 12 residues. CDR3 bases: TGTGCCAGCAGCCGGGGTCGGCAGCCCCAGCATTTT. This encodes CASSRGRQPQHF.

The chain carries TRBV2 and TRBJ2-3, with 8 bases matching TRBD1. The length of the CDR3 is 16 residues. Germline CDR1 SNHLY, CDR2 FYNNEI. Trimming cost V 0 bases and J 5 bases; bases outside gene matches: 7. CDR3 amino acids: CASSEALAGGEDTQYF. CDR3 DNA: TGTGCCAGCAGTGAAGCGCTGGCAGGGGGCGAAGATACGCAGTATTTT.

A single count supports this clone. At one end, the junction sequence differs from germline, possibly due to a read error. The chain links TRBV2 to TRBJ2-1; 7 positions agree with TRBD1. The germline CDR1 and CDR2 sequences are SNHLY and FYNNEI. The CDR3 loop spans 17 amino acids. CDR3: CASREGGAQVSYNEQFF. CDR3 bases: TGTGCCAGCAGGGAAGGGGGCGCGCAGGTCTCCTACAATGAGCAGTTCTTC.

The rearrangement joins TRBV2 to TRBJ2-2, with TRBD2 identical over 9 bases. CDR1 and CDR2 from the germline V gene are SNHLY and FYNNEI. This CDR3 contains 15 residues. Trimming removed 8 bases from V and 3 bases from J; junction bases left unmatched: 7. This CDR3 is CASGVLAGHTGELFF. The CDR3 DNA sequence: TGTGCCAGCGGCGTCCTAGCGGGACACACCGGGGAGCTGTTTTTT.

The chain has TRBV4-2 and TRBJ1-3; a weak D match, TRBD1 (5 bases). The CDR3 sequence is 18 residues long. Deletions cut 2 bases from V and 0 bases from J, with 17 bases between. Germline CDR1 reads LGHNA; CDR2 reads YNFKEQ. The chain's CDR3 is CASSQLITGTDSGNTIYF. The CDR3 nucleotides are TGTGCCAGCAGCCAATTGATAACCGGGACGGACTCTGGAAACACCATATATTTT.

This sequence joins TRBV5-1 and TRBJ2-7; D uncertain. The CDR3 loop spans 14 amino acids. Germline V gives CDR1 SGHRS, CDR2 YFSETQ. The V end was cut by 1 base, the J end by 3 bases, with 11 bases between. The CDR3 DNA is TGCGCCAGCAGCTTGACGGCTCTGGACTACGAGCAGTACTTC. Its protein product is CASSLTALDYEQYF.

This CDR3 is CATSRLAGANTGELFF. CDR3 DNA sequence: TGTGCCACCAGCAGGCTAGCGGGAGCGAACACCGGGGAGCTGTTTTTT. The chain links TRBV15 to TRBJ2-2; 10 bases are shared with TRBD2. CDR3 length: 16 amino acids. Germline-derived CDR1 and CDR2 are LNHNV and YYDKDF (reference sequence). With V trimmed by 3 bases and J by 0 bases, 1 base remained unmatched.